Listed below are T cell receptor beta chains from one sample, sequenced in a study of cytomegalovirus exposure and HLA in healthy donors. Measured with immunoSEQ multiplex PCR; TCRdb has only the in-frame clones, and not every one. The data show 150,000 or so clones, 94% seen once. Sequenced input: PBMCs. These receptors were obtained from a man younger than 30 in good health and CMV-seropositive. Both conserved end residues are part of each CDR3. The D gene is left open where the match is weak.

j_call v_call d_call cdr3_aa
TRBJ1-1 TRBV10-3 - CAIRNQGEAFF
TRBJ2-2 TRBV2 - CASSLDRFLNTGELFF
TRBJ1-1 TRBV11-2 TRBD1 CASSLGQGMNTEAFF
TRBJ2-5 TRBV5-1 - CASSLEFDKETQYF
TRBJ1-2 TRBV2 TRBD1 CASSEQATGLWWGYTF
TRBJ1-4 TRBV28 TRBD1 CASSRQTGMGINEKLFF
TRBJ2-1 TRBV5-8 - CASKERPYNEQFF
TRBJ2-1 TRBV5-1 - CASSLGDGDNEQFF
TRBJ1-1 TRBV18 - CASSPYPMGEVNTEAFF
TRBJ1-2 TRBV27 TRBD1 CASSGDRGLPYGYTF
TRBJ1-5 TRBV2 TRBD1 CASSGTGGNQPQHF
TRBJ1-4 TRBV10-3 - CAARQEINEKLFF
TRBJ2-1 TRBV6-5 TRBD2 CASSHGLAGGNEQFF
TRBJ2-7 TRBV7-3 - CASSSHPGVGEQYF
TRBJ2-3 TRBV2 - CASSEQGPDTQYF
TRBJ1-4 TRBV2 TRBD1 CASSEKRTGAGSNEKLFF
TRBJ2-5 TRBV14 TRBD2 CASSQDLTSGVYQETQYF
TRBJ2-7 TRBV4-2 TRBD2 CASSQVRLASLSSYEQYF
TRBJ2-5 TRBV2 TRBD2 CASTTGLEETQYF
TRBJ2-5 TRBV7-6 - CASSFVGERAQETQYF
TRBJ1-2 TRBV28 - CASRILGGYGYTF
TRBJ2-5 TRBV6-5 TRBD2 CASRPAGGEETQYF
TRBJ2-1 TRBV9 TRBD2 CASSVASGLAGGLPFF
TRBJ2-7 TRBV4-2 - CASSPTSIRQDYEQYF
TRBJ2-7 TRBV29-1 - CSVGEDTAGAEQYF
TRBJ1-4 TRBV28 - CASSIGQHIEKLFF
TRBJ2-5 TRBV5-1 - CASLPGPVPSGETQYF
TRBJ2-2 TRBV30 - CAWSQNTGELFF
TRBJ1-2 TRBV7-9 - CASSQADRTYGYTF
TRBJ2-1 TRBV7-9 TRBD2 CASSLGRELALRQFF
TRBJ1-4 TRBV5-1 TRBD1 CASSLPTGEVGEKLFF
TRBJ2-7 TRBV4-1 - CASSQDQAGVYEQYF
TRBJ2-3 TRBV25-1 - CASSDRKGSDTQYF
TRBJ2-2 TRBV7-9 TRBD2 CASSLAPLAGERTGELFF
TRBJ2-1 TRBV27 TRBD2 CASSQERGSYNEQFF
TRBJ2-3 TRBV28 TRBD2 CASSGTSGWSTDTQYF
TRBJ2-5 TRBV28 TRBD1 CASSPDRVSFFETQYF
TRBJ1-5 TRBV6-5 - CASSPGPGGNQPQHF
TRBJ2-7 TRBV11-1 - CASSFSPLNRETYEQYF
TRBJ2-2 TRBV7-3 - CASSLLVNTGELFF
TRBJ1-1 TRBV11-3 - CASSLDGREGNTEAFF
TRBJ2-7 TRBV13 TRBD2 CAGSLAGAAYEQYF
TRBJ2-1 TRBV9 TRBD2 CASSASGTSDEQFF
TRBJ1-5 TRBV4-1 TRBD1 CASSLDRVGDQPQHF
TRBJ2-3 TRBV7-9 - CASSSQTDTQYF
TRBJ2-2 TRBV6-5 - CASSYAPLLAGGELFF
TRBJ2-7 TRBV7-2 TRBD1 CASSPWTGGYEQYF
TRBJ2-7 TRBV6-1 TRBD2 CASRPGGYEQYF
TRBJ2-7 TRBV7-2 TRBD1 CASSLIPGQANPYEQYF
TRBJ2-5 TRBV28 TRBD1 CASSPDRAYQETQYF
TRBJ2-3 TRBV28 - CASSSIIRRGTDTQYF
TRBJ2-7 TRBV2 - CASGGTEFYEQYF
TRBJ2-5 TRBV9 TRBD2 CASSAAPGAGGETQYF
TRBJ1-1 TRBV28 TRBD1 CASSSLRQGKGNTEAFF
TRBJ1-1 TRBV28 - CASTSRRTSEAFF
TRBJ2-1 TRBV19 - CASSIAGSSYNEQFF
TRBJ2-1 TRBV5-1 TRBD2 CASSPSLLGGGNEQFF